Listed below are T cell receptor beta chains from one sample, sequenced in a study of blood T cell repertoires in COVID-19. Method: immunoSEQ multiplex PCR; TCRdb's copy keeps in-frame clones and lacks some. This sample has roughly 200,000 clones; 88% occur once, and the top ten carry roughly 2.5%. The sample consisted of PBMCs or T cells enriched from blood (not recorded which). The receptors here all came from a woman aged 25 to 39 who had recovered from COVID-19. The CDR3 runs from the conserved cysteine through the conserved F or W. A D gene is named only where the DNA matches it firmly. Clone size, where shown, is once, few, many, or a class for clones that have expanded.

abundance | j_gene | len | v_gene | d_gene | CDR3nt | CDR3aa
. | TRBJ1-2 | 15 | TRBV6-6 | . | TGTGCCAGCAGTTACCGCGGGGGGGAAAAACTCGGCTACACCTTC | CASSYRGGEKLGYTF
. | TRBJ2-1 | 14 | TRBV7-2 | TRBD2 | TGTGCCAGCAGCCCGACCTTGGGGGGGAATGAGCAGTTCTTC | CASSPTLGGNEQFF
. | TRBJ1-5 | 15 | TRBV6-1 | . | TGTGCCAGCAGTGAAGCTCCAACAGGGAATCAGCCCCAGCATTTT | CASSEAPTGNQPQHF
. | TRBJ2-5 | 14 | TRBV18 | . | TGTGCCAGCTCACCAACGACTAGGAAAGAGACCCAGTACTTC | CASSPTTRKETQYF
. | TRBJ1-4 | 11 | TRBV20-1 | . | TGCAGTGCGACACCCGGGGGAAAACTGTTTTTT | CSATPGGKLFF
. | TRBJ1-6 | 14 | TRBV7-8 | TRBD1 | TGTGCCAGCAGCTTTGGACAGGGGGCTTCACCCCTCCACTTT | CASSFGQGASPLHF
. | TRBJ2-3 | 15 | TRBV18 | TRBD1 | TGTGCCAGCTCCCGGGGGACAGGGTCCACAGATACGCAGTATTTT | CASSRGTGSTDTQYF
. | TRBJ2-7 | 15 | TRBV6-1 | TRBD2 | TGTGCCAGCAGTGAATTCGGCGGGGGGTCCTACGAGCAGTACTTC | CASSEFGGGSYEQYF
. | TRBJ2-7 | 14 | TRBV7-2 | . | TGTGCCAGCAGCTTAGGTCGGAGTACCTACGAGCAGTACTTC | CASSLGRSTYEQYF
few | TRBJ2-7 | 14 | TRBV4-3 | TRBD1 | TGCGCCAGCAGCCCATGGACAGGGGTGGGCGAGCAGTACTTC | CASSPWTGVGEQYF
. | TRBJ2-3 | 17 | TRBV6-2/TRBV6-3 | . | TGTGCCAGCAGCCGACCTACAGTGACCGCTAGCACAGATACGCAGTATTTT | CASSRPTVTASTDTQYF
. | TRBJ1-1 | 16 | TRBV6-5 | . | TGTGCCAGCAGTTACGATGGGGGAGGACGAAACACTGAAGCTTTCTTT | CASSYDGGGRNTEAFF
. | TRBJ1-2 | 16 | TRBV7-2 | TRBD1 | TGTGCCAGCAGCCGGACTAAAACAGGGGGCGCGTTTGGCTACACCTTC | CASSRTKTGGAFGYTF
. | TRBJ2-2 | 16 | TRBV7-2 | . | TGTGCCAGCAGCTTAGCGGGGGGTCGGAACACCGGGGAGCTGTTTTTT | CASSLAGGRNTGELFF
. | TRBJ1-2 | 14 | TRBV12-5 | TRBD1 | TGTGCTAGTGGACAGTCCGGGACAGGGGATGGCTACACCTTC | CASGQSGTGDGYTF
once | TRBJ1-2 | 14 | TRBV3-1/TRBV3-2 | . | TGTGCCAGCAGCCCTTACCGGAGGTCGGGTGGCTACACCTTC | CASSPYRRSGGYTF
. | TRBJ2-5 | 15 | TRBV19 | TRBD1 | TGTGCCAGTAGTGCTGGGACAGTCATACAAGAGACCCAGTACTTC | CASSAGTVIQETQYF
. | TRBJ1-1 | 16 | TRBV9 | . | TGTGCCAGCAGCGTAGAGGCGGGGCTCTTAAACACTGAAGCTTTCTTT | CASSVEAGLLNTEAFF
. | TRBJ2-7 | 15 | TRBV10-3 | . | TGTGCCATCAGTGAGTCGTCAGTAGCCATCAACGAGCAGTACTTC | CAISESSVAINEQYF
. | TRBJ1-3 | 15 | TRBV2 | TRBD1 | TGTGCCAGCAGTGAGGACAGGGCCTCTGGAAACACCATATATTTT | CASSEDRASGNTIYF
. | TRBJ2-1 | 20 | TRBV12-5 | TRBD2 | TGTGCTAGTGGTTTGGTACTCTCGGTAGCGGGGGCCACTACCTACAATGAGCAGTTCTTC | CASGLVLSVAGATTYNEQFF
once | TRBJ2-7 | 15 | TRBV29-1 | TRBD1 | TGCAGCGTTGACACACGGACAGGGGTCGACTACGAGCAGTACTTC | CSVDTRTGVDYEQYF
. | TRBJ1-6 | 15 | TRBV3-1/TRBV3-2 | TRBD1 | TGTGCCAGCAGCCAATTAACGGACAGGGGATCACCCCTCCACTTT | CASSQLTDRGSPLHF
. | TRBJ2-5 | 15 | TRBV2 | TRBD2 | TGTGCCAGCAGGTCAAGTCAGCGGGGGCAAGAGACCCAGTACTTC | CASRSSQRGQETQYF
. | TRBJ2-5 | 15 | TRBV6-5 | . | TGTGCCAGCATGTATCATGGACAATCTTCAGAGACCCAGTACTTC | CASMYHGQSSETQYF
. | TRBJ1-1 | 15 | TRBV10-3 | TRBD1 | TGTGCCATCAGTGCCCGACAGGGGGCGGACACTGAAGCTTTCTTT | CAISARQGADTEAFF
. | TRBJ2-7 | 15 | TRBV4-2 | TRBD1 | TGTGCCAGCAGCCAATTAGGGACAGGCCACTACGAGCAGTACTTC | CASSQLGTGHYEQYF
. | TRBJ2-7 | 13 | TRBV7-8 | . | TGTGCCAGCAGCTTAGGGACTGCATACGAGCAGTACTTC | CASSLGTAYEQYF
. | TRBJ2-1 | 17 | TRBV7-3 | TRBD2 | TGTGCCAGCAGCTCCCGACTAGCGGGGGCCGGCGGGGATGAGCAGTTCTTC | CASSSRLAGAGGDEQFF
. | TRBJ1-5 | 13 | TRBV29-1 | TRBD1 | TGCAGCGCCCGGGACAGGGGTGATCAGCCCCAGCATTTT | CSARDRGDQPQHF
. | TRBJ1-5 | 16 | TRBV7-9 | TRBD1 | TGTGCCAGCAGCTTAGAATCCGGGACAGGGGAACAGCCCCAGCATTTT | CASSLESGTGEQPQHF
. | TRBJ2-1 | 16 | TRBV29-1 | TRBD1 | TGCAGCGTTGAAGGGTGGGACAGGGGGATCGGGAATGAGCAGTTCTTC | CSVEGWDRGIGNEQFF
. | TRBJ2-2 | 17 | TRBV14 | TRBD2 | TGTGCCAGCAGCCGAGGACTAGCGGGGGCGAACACCGGGGAGCTGTTTTTT | CASSRGLAGANTGELFF
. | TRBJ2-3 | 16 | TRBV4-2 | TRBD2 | TGTGCCAGCAGCCAAGGGACTAGCGGGGGGCTTGATACGCAGTATTTT | CASSQGTSGGLDTQYF
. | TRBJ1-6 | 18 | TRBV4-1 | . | TGCGCCAGCAGTAAGGGGCTAGGGGGAAGTGTTGGGAATTCACCCCTCCACTTT | CASSKGLGGSVGNSPLHF
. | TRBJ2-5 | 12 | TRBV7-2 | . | TGTGCCAGCAGCGCCGAGGTAGAGACCCAGTACTTC | CASSAEVETQYF
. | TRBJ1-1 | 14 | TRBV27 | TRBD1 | TGTGCCAGCAGTTCCTGGGACAGGAACACTGAAGCTTTCTTT | CASSSWDRNTEAFF
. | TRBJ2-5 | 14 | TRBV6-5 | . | TGTGCCAGCAGTCCCCCGGGAATGGAAGAGACCCAGTACTTC | CASSPPGMEETQYF
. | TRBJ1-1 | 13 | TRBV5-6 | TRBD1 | TGTGCCAGCAGCTGGGACAGGGGTGGAGGGGCTTTCTTT | CASSWDRGGGAFF
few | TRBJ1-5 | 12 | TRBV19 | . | TGTGCCAGTAGGTATAGCAATCAGCCCCAGCATTTT | CASRYSNQPQHF
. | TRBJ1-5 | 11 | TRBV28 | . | TGTGCCAGCAGTGCGAATCAGCCCCAGCATTTT | CASSANQPQHF
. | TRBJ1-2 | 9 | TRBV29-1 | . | TGCAGCGTTGTTGGCGGCTACACCTTC | CSVVGGYTF
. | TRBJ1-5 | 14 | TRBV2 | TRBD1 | TGTGCCAGCAGTAGGACAGGGGGCAATCAGCCCCAGCATTTT | CASSRTGGNQPQHF
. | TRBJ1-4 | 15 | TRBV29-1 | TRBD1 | TGCAGCGCAGACGCGGGGACAGCAGAAAATGAAAAACTGTTTTTT | CSADAGTAENEKLFF
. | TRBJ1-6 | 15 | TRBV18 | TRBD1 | TGTGCCAGCTCACCTCTACAGGGGGATAATTCACCCCTCCACTTT | CASSPLQGDNSPLHF